This record covers a single T cell receptor beta chain. Reverse transcription of extracted RNA yielded cDNA, which provided the sequencing template. Produced via immunoSEQ multiplex PCR; TCRdb's table is partial and in-frame only. The sample records over 150,000 clones, approximately 60% being singletons. The data are from a study of CD8+ T cells in alopecia areata. From germline, CDR1 is SGHTA and CDR2 FQGNSA. V lost 5 bases and J lost 1, with 8 bases in between. CDR3 length equals 13 residues. Indicated treatment: oral pan-JAK inhibitor, 5-10 mg twice daily. The clonotype comes from a human donor with alopecia areata. The sample consisted of CD4+ T cells sorted from blood, taken at week 4, from a patient treated with tofacitinib. The chain carries TRBV7-2 and TRBJ2-5; unclear D gene. As DNA, the CDR3 is TGTGCCAGCAGCCCAGAAAGCCAAGAGACCCAGTACTTC. Protein sequence: CASSPESQETQYF.